What follows are 2 T cell receptor beta chains derived from one specimen sequenced in a study of shared clonotypes between healthy human individuals. Method: immunoSEQ multiplex PCR; TCRdb's copy keeps in-frame clones and lacks some. The sample holds roughly 1 million clones, approximately 72% seen once. The sample was memory CD4+ T cells sorted from blood. Subset described: CD45RA-negative fraction. The receptor source for this set is a man aged 18 to 29 in good health.

This clone was counted between two and nine times. The same CDR3 also results from other DNA sequences found in this sample. The chain couples TRBV4-3 to TRBJ1-3; tentatively, D is TRBD1 (5 bases). CDR1 and CDR2 (germline): LGHNA, YSLEER. The CDR3 totals 13 residues. V lost 0 bases and J lost 7, with 7 bases in between. CDR3 nucleotides: TGCGCCAGCAGCCAAGATCGGGGGAACACCATATATTTT. Translating it yields CASSQDRGNTIYF.

For this clone: The sample carries other DNA sequences with the same CDR3. The rearrangement links TRBV2 to TRBJ2-3, with D perhaps TRBD2 (7 bases). Between the trimmed V and J ends, which lost 3 bases and 1 base, there was a span of 11 bases. Germline-derived CDR1 and CDR2 are SNHLY and FYNNEI. The CDR3 extends over 15 amino acids. Here the CDR3 DNA reads TGTGCCAGCAGTGAGGGGGGGCAACGCACAGATACGCAGTATTTT. It is translated as CASSEGGQRTDTQYF. The full variable domain, its missing parts supplied by reference TRBV2 and TRBJ2-3, is EPEVTQTPSHQVTQMGQEVILRCVPISNHLYFYWYRQILGQKVEFLVSFYNNEISEKSEIFDDQFSVERPDGSNFTLKIRSTKLEDSAMYFCASSEGGQRTDTQYFGPGTRLTVL.